These T cell receptor beta chains were read from a single sample in a study of shared clonotypes between healthy human individuals. Repertoires were generated with immunoSEQ multiplex PCR, while TCRdb's copy carries only in-frame clones and drops some. This table has 2 million to 2.5 million clones, roughly 92% appearing once. The sequenced material came from naive CD4+ T cells from PBMCs. Receptor source: a man aged 18 to 30 in good health. Some clones in this sample may be carry-over from other donors' samples. Each CDR3 is given with its conserved first and last residue. D genes are given only for firm matches. Clone size is stated in some rows and not others, as once, few, many or a class when expanded.

-	-	TRBV5-1	TRBJ1-5	TGCGCCAGCAGCTTAAATAGCAATCAGCCCCAGCATTTT	CASSLNSNQPQHF
TRBD1	-	TRBV5-4	TRBJ2-1	TGTGCCAGCAGCCCCACCTCGGACAGGGGTGATGAGCAGTTCTTC	CASSPTSDRGDEQFF
-	-	TRBV19	TRBJ1-5	TGTGCCAGTAGTATAGATCGTTCGACAGTTCCCCAGCATTTT	CASSIDRSTVPQHF
-	once	TRBV2	TRBJ1-5	TGTGCCAGCAGTGAAAGCGGGTTGAGCAATCAGCCCCAGCATTTT	CASSESGLSNQPQHF
-	-	TRBV5-8	TRBJ1-1	TGTGCCAGCGGCAGATGGATTGGGGCCCCTTATCCGGCTGAAGCTTTCTTT	CASGRWIGAPYPAEAFF
-	few	TRBV18	TRBJ1-1	TGTGCCAGCTCACCACGACAGAACACTGAAGCTTTCTTT	CASSPRQNTEAFF
-	once	TRBV5-1	TRBJ2-5	TGCGCCAGCAGCCCCAAGGAGGCGACCCAGTACTTC	CASSPKEATQYF
-	-	TRBV18	TRBJ1-4	TGTGCCAGCTCACCAGTCACCGGATCAACTAATGAAAAACTGTTTTTT	CASSPVTGSTNEKLFF
-	-	TRBV18	TRBJ2-7	TGTGCCAGCTCACCAATAAGAGGCAGATCCTACGAGCAGTACTTC	CASSPIRGRSYEQYF
-	-	TRBV28	TRBJ2-7	TGTGCCAGCAAGGCCCCGGGCCCAGGCTACGAGCAGTACTTC	CASKAPGPGYEQYF
-	-	TRBV5-8	TRBJ1-5	TGTGCCAGCAGCCCCCGGGAGTATAGCAATCAGCCCCAGCATTTT	CASSPREYSNQPQHF
-	-	TRBV5-1	TRBJ1-3	TGCGCCAGCAGCTCACAGGGTTTGGACTCTGGAAACACCATATATTTT	CASSSQGLDSGNTIYF
-	-	TRBV7-3	TRBJ2-3	TGTGCCAGCAGCCAGCTAGGGCGAAACACAGATACGCAGTATTTT	CASSQLGRNTDTQYF
TRBD2	once	TRBV19	TRBJ2-1	TGTGCCAGTAGTACCCTCCCCCCTAGCGGCAACAATGAGCAGTTCTTC	CASSTLPPSGNNEQFF
TRBD2	-	TRBV7-9	TRBJ2-7	TGTGCCAGCAACCGCGGGGGGTCCCTCCCCTACGAGCAGTACTTC	CASNRGGSLPYEQYF
-	-	TRBV13	TRBJ2-5	TGTGCCAGCAGCTTAGTTAGGGGGATTCAAGAGACCCAGTACTTC	CASSLVRGIQETQYF
TRBD2	-	TRBV11-1	TRBJ2-5	TGTGCCAGCAGCTTAGCTTATTTAGCGGGAGAGACCCAGTACTTC	CASSLAYLAGETQYF
-	-	TRBV29-1	TRBJ1-2	TGCAGCGTTGGTCCAGAAACTCCCTATGGCTACACCTTC	CSVGPETPYGYTF
TRBD1	-	TRBV5-5	TRBJ2-3	TGTGCCAGCAGCCCTCTCCTGACAGGGGCTGAGGTCACAGATACGCAGTATTTT	CASSPLLTGAEVTDTQYF
-	-	TRBV28	TRBJ2-7	TGTGCCAGCAGCCCAACCCGGGCCAACGCAGGGTACGAGCAGTACTTC	CASSPTRANAGYEQYF
TRBD1	-	TRBV7-9	TRBJ2-7	TGTGCCAGCAGCCGGGGTGACAGGGGGAAAGACGAGCAGTACTTC	CASSRGDRGKDEQYF
-	-	TRBV6-5	TRBJ1-4	TGTGCCAGCAGTCAAACCGGGACCACTAATGAAAAACTGTTTTTT	CASSQTGTTNEKLFF
-	-	TRBV6-6	TRBJ1-5	TGTGCCAGCAGTTATCGCCGGGACGCCTCAAATCAGCCCCAGCATTTT	CASSYRRDASNQPQHF
TRBD1	once	TRBV7-9	TRBJ2-7	TGTGCCAGCAGCGCCCCAGACAGGGGCCCCGTTTTCGAGCAGTACTTC	CASSAPDRGPVFEQYF
-	-	TRBV2	TRBJ1-5	TGTGCCAGCAGTGGACAGCCGTATCAGCCCCAGCATTTT	CASSGQPYQPQHF